This T cell receptor beta chain was documented in a study of blood T cells in healthy people across ages. With a J-beta primer mix and a sample-barcoded 5' primer, a second PCR ran 7 to 11 cycles. Researchers report that a template-switch adaptor with 12 random nucleotides tagged each cDNA molecule. TCRdb reprocessed the 5' RACE reads with MiXCR, giving one entry per CDR3 protein. The table has around 1,000,000 distinct CDR3 sequences, roughly two fifths seen once. This clonotype was seen at least ten times. Antigen unknown. Trimming shortened V by 6 bases and J by 0 bases, and 12 bases separated the two germline ends. The CDR3 is 15 residues long. Study conclusions and caveats: Diversity figures based on one million T cells were deemed too low.

Donors ranged from about 6 to 95 years old and were healthy Caucasians in Russia. The study isolated at least 6.5 million PBMCs from each sample. The rearrangement links TRBV12-3 or TRBV12-4 to TRBJ2-1; TRBD1 is a possible D gene (6 bases). This TCR was sampled from a man between 18 and 29 years old in good health. The sequencing sample was made of blood. CDR3 amino acids: CASRPDRSSYNEQFF. In nucleotides, the CDR3 is TGTGCCAGCAGACCCGACAGGAGCTCCTACAATGAGCAGTTCTTC.